This T cell receptor beta chain is from a study of blood T cell repertoires in COVID-19. In the study overall: Donors in the United States, Italy and Spain gave samples during acute or convalescent COVID-19.

Sequenced by immunoSEQ multiplex PCR; TCRdb stores in-frame clones only, minus some. Altogether about 190,000 clones are present, 70% to 85% being singletons, with the ten largest covering approximately 15%. The V end was cut by 4 bases, the J end by 7 bases, with 15 bases between. Germline CDR1 is SGHDT and CDR2 is YYEEEE. The CDR3 covers 15 residues. The source of this sequence is a middle-aged man who had recovered from COVID-19. The chain recombines TRBV5-6 with TRBJ1-6; D is ambiguous. Input material: peripheral blood. In DNA, the CDR3 is TGTGCCAGCAGCGCGACCCCCACGAGGAATTCACCCCTCCACTTT. This translates into CASSATPTRNSPLHF.